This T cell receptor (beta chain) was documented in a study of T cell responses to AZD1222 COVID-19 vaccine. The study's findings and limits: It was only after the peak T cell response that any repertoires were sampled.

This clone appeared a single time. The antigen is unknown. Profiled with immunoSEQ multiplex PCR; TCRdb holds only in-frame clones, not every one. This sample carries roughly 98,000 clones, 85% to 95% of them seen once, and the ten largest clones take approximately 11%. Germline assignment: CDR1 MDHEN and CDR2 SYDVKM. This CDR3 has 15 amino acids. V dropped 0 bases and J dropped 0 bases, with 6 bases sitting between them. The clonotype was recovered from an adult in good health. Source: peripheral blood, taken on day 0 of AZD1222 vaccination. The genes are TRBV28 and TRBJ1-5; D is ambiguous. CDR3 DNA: TGTGCCAGCAGTTTATGGACGGGTAGCAATCAGCCCCAGCATTTT. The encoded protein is CASSLWTGSNQPQHF.